A single sample is the source of the 30 T cell receptor beta chains below, sequenced in a study of spatial heterogeneity in lung cancer. TCRdb re-derived calls from the 5' RACE reads in MiXCR, one entry per CDR3 protein. The sample consists of tens of thousands of distinct CDR3 sequences, about 20% of them appearing once. Time point meaning: sample taken at primary tumor resection. The input material, whole RNA from tumor, nontumor lung or frozen PBMC, was sequenced unsorted. Sequenced material: PBMCs, taken at surgery. The receptors shown here come from a male donor with early-stage non-small cell lung cancer.

The V and J genes are TRBV20-1 and TRBJ2-2; possibly TRBD2 for D (6 bases). The V end was cut by 6 bases, the J end by 4 bases, with 15 bases between. CDR1 and CDR2 (germline): DFQATT, SNEGSKA (reference sequence). There are 14 residues in the CDR3. The CDR3 DNA is TGCAGTGCCGCAGAGACTAGTGTCACCGGGGAGCTGTTTTTT. This translates into CSAAETSVTGELFF.

The chain has TRBV28 and TRBJ2-3; TRBD1 matches at 7 bases. Losses at the gene ends were 5 bases for V and 1 base for J; bases not matched to a gene: 3. This CDR3 has 14 amino acids. Germline CDR1 MDHEN, CDR2 SYDVKM. This chain's CDR3 is CASSPGTGTDTQYF. CDR3 in DNA: TGTGCCAGCAGTCCCGGGACAGGCACAGATACGCAGTATTTT.

This clonotype occurred a few times. The genes are TRBV6-6 and TRBJ2-3; TRBD2 aligns across 12 bases. The germline V gene has CDR1 MNHNY and CDR2 SVGAGI (reference sequence). CDR3 length equals 18 residues. V lost 6 bases and J lost 1; bases outside the gene matches: 11. CDR3 coding DNA: TGTGCCAGCAGAGTGACTAGCGGGAGAATCATGCGCACAGATACGCAGTATTTT. Its translation: CASRVTSGRIMRTDTQYF.

The chain joins TRBV10-3 to TRBJ2-3; 9 bases agree with TRBD2. The CDR3 sequence is 15 residues long. Looked up from germline, CDR1 is ENHRY and CDR2 is SYGVKD. The ends lost 5 bases at V and 2 bases at J; junction bases unmatched: 5. The CDR3 region is CAISSGLATTDTQYF. DNA of the CDR3: TGTGCCATCAGTTCAGGACTAGCGACCACAGATACGCAGTATTTT.

This clonotype has ten or more counts. CDR3 sequence (DNA): TGCAGCGGCGGGACAGGCACGGGCAATGAGCAGTTCTTC. Its protein product is CSGGTGTGNEQFF. This rearrangement joins TRBV29-1 to TRBJ2-1; TRBD1 matches 8 bases. This CDR3 is 13 amino acids long. With 7 bases clipped from V and 6 bases from J, the junction kept 8 bases outside the gene matches. Per the germline V gene, CDR1 is SQVTM and CDR2 is ANQGSEA.

The sample holds a few counts of this clonotype. The chain is built from TRBV28 and TRBJ2-1; 12 nucleotides align to TRBD2. Germline trimming cut 5 bases from V and 7 bases from J; bases unmatched to any gene: 6. Germline V gene sequence: CDR1 MDHEN, CDR2 SYDVKM. This CDR3 has 15 amino acids. In DNA form, the CDR3 reads TGTGCCAGCAGTCCGACTAGCGGGAGAAGGAATGAGCAGTTCTTC. This sequence encodes CASSPTSGRRNEQFF.

This clonotype was found a few times. The chain has TRBV5-1 and TRBJ2-7; D is undetermined. This CDR3 spans 14 amino acids. V was shortened by 0 bases and J by 3 bases, with 10 bases between the two germline ends. CDR1 is SGHRS and CDR2 is YFSETQ in the germline V gene. CDR3 in DNA: TGCGCCAGCAGCTTGGTTCCCGACAACTACGAGCAGTACTTC. It yields the protein CASSLVPDNYEQYF.

This clonotype was seen ten or more times. V usage is TRBV4-1 and J usage is TRBJ1-2, with 7 bases aligning to TRBD1. The germline V gene encodes CDR1 MGHRA and CDR2 YSYEKL. Germline trimming cut 1 base from V and 3 bases from J; bases unmatched to any gene: 2. The CDR3 consists of 14 residues. The CDR3 protein is CASSQADRDYGYTF. In nucleotides, the CDR3 is TGCGCCAGCAGCCAAGCCGACAGGGACTATGGCTACACCTTC.

This clonotype was counted many times. The chain uses TRBV7-3 and TRBJ2-3; 10 bases fit TRBD1. V dropped 5 bases and J dropped 5; count of bases not matched to a gene: 7. This CDR3 is 15 amino acids long. Germline-derived CDR1 and CDR2 are SGHTA and FQGTGA. The CDR3 DNA is TGTGCCAGCAGCCTCGGACAGGGGGAGGGAGATACGCAGTATTTT. Its translation: CASSLGQGEGDTQYF.

This clonotype was found many times. V is TRBV11-3 and J is TRBJ2-7; 9 positions agree with TRBD1. The CDR3 contains 14 residues. J was trimmed by 3 bases and V by 1 base; bases with no gene match: 1. The germline gives CDR1 SGHNT, CDR2 YENEEA. As DNA, the CDR3 is TGTGCCAGCAGCTTAGGGGGACAGGGCTACGAGCAGTACTTC. Amino acid sequence: CASSLGGQGYEQYF. Combining the CDR3 with reference TRBV11-3 and TRBJ2-7 gives the whole variable domain EAGVVQSPRYKIIEKKQPVAFWCNPISGHNTLYWYLQNLGQGPELLIRYENEEAVDDSQLPKDRFSAERLKGVDSTLKIQPAELGDSAVYLCASSLGGQGYEQYFGPGTRLTVT.

In this sample, this clonotype turned up a few times. This chain uses TRBV29-1 with TRBJ1-2; 9 nucleotides align to TRBD1. The germline V gene has CDR1 SQVTM and CDR2 ANQGSEA. The CDR3 is 12 residues long. V gave up 6 bases and J gave up 3 bases; unmatched junction bases: 2. The CDR3 nucleotides are TGCAGCGTCAGACAGGGGGACTATGGCTACACCTTC. Its protein is CSVRQGDYGYTF.

In its sample, this clonotype was seen a few times. V is TRBV7-6 and J is TRBJ2-1; 10 bases match TRBD2. After removal of 5 bases from V and 6 bases from J, the junction contained 10 bases not matched to a gene. CDR1 SGHVS and CDR2 FNYEAQ come from the germline V gene. The CDR3 runs 16 residues. In DNA form, the CDR3 reads TGTGCCAGCAGCGAACCGACTAGCGGGTTCCTCAATGAGCAGTTCTTC. This codes for CASSEPTSGFLNEQFF.

In this sample, this clonotype turned up a few times. The rearrangement links TRBV25-1 to TRBJ2-7; 8 nucleotides agree with TRBD2. From germline, CDR1 is MGHDK and CDR2 SYGVNS. This CDR3 contains 13 residues. The trim removed 6 bases at V and 9 bases at J, leaving 10 bases unmatched. The chain's CDR3 is CASSLLGGGGQYF. CDR3 bases: TGTGCCAGCAGCCTCCTCGGGGGGGGAGGGCAGTACTTC.

The rearrangement joins TRBV29-1 to TRBJ2-1; 8 bases align to TRBD2. The CDR3 covers 14 residues. Trimming removed 3 bases from V and 7 bases from J; junction bases left unmatched: 8. The germline gives CDR1 SQVTM, CDR2 ANQGSEA. CDR3 DNA sequence: TGCAGCGTTGACGCGACTAGCGCGTTAAATGAGCAGTTCTTC. Translated: CSVDATSALNEQFF.

This chain uses TRBV12-3 or TRBV12-4 with TRBJ1-5; 8 bases map to TRBD1. This CDR3 region has 14 residues. The J segment lost 2 bases and the V segment lost 7 bases, leaving 4 bases of the junction unmatched. The CDR3 here is CASTTTGGNQPQHF. CDR3 bases: TGTGCCAGCACAACGACAGGGGGCAATCAGCCCCAGCATTTT.

This clonotype was observed a handful of times. V is TRBV2 and J is TRBJ1-5; 12 nucleotides agree with TRBD1. The junction had 10 bases not matched to a gene; V was cut back by 6 bases and J by 7 bases. Germline V gene lookup returns CDR1 SNHLY and CDR2 FYNNEI. This CDR3 spans 16 amino acids. CDR3 DNA: TGTGCCAGCAGCGAAACCGGGACAGGGGGCCACCAGCCCCAGCATTTT. Its protein is CASSETGTGGHQPQHF.

This clonotype was observed at least ten times. This chain connects TRBV12-3 or TRBV12-4 to TRBJ2-4; 9 nucleotides align to TRBD1. The trim removed 3 bases at V and 10 bases at J, leaving 4 bases unmatched. CDR3 length: 13 residues. Here the CDR3 reads CASSFGTGWIQYF. Written as DNA, the CDR3 is TGTGCCAGCAGTTTTGGGACAGGGTGGATTCAGTACTTC.

The V gene is TRBV7-9, the J gene TRBJ1-2; D unclear. The CDR3 extends over 12 amino acids. V was trimmed by 5 bases and J by 6 bases, leaving 10 bases between them. Germline V gene data show CDR1 as SEHNR and CDR2 as FQNEAQ (reference sequence). The CDR3 spells CASSQQHNGYTF. DNA for the CDR3: TGTGCCAGCAGCCAACAACATAATGGCTACACCTTC.

The chain combines TRBV20-1 with TRBJ1-5, with D tentatively TRBD1 (5 bases). The CDR3 loop spans 21 amino acids. Trimming removed 0 bases from V and 2 bases from J, with 29 bases in between. Germline loops: CDR1 DFQATT, CDR2 SNEGSKA (reference sequence). The CDR3 sequence is CSARDFQGGPSVWGRNQPQHF. The CDR3 DNA reads TGCAGTGCTAGAGATTTCCAGGGAGGACCGTCGGTGTGGGGTCGCAATCAGCCCCAGCATTTT.

There are a few counts of this clonotype. One junction end disagrees with the germline gene, perhaps due to a read error. V gene TRBV27 combines with J gene TRBJ2-7; D unclear. The CDR3 covers 14 residues. Looked up from germline, CDR1 is MNHEY and CDR2 is SMNVEV (reference sequence). CDR3 coding DNA: TGTGCCAGCAGTTTATCCCCTCACTCCAACGAGCAGTACTTC. Protein product: CASSLSPHSNEQYF.

Regarding this clonotype: A much bigger clone sits one base away, suggesting this may be a read error. The chain joins TRBV29-1 to TRBJ1-2; 7 bases are shared with TRBD1. CDR1 and CDR2 (germline): SQVTM, ANQGSEA. The V segment lost 2 bases and the J segment 6 bases; nucleotides outside the gene matches: 12. This CDR3 region has 15 residues. The CDR3 DNA sequence: TGCAGCGTTGAATCGGGCAGGGGGAGTTCTGATGGCTACACCTTC. Translating gives CSVESGRGSSDGYTF.

This clonotype was counted ten times or more. This rearrangement joins TRBV7-2 to TRBJ2-5; tentatively, D is TRBD2 (5 bases). Per germline, CDR1 SGHTA and CDR2 FQGNSA. This CDR3 is built from 13 residues. V dropped 3 bases and J dropped 2 bases, with 7 bases sitting between them. This CDR3 reads CASSFSGQETQYF. The CDR3 DNA is TGTGCCAGCAGCTTCTCGGGGCAAGAGACCCAGTACTTC.

This clonotype came up many times. The J gene is TRBJ1-6, the V gene TRBV20-1, with D perhaps matching TRBD1 (6 bases). Per germline, CDR1 DFQATT and CDR2 SNEGSKA (reference sequence). The CDR3 is 13 amino acids. V was cut by 3 bases and J by 13 bases, with 16 bases left in between. CDR3 amino acids: CSARPTGWRPLHF. The CDR3 coding sequence is TGCAGTGCTAGGCCGACAGGCTGGAGGCCCCTCCACTTT.

Only a few counts were recorded for this clonotype. This chain connects TRBV28 to TRBJ2-1; TRBD2 agrees at 13 bases. The germline V gene has CDR1 MDHEN and CDR2 SYDVKM. Trimming at V came to 10 bases and at J to 7 bases, leaving 7 bases not matched to a gene. CDR3 length: 14 amino acids. CDR3 region: CATRTSGSWNEQFF. In DNA, the CDR3 is TGTGCCACTCGGACTAGCGGGAGTTGGAATGAGCAGTTCTTC.

This sequence joins TRBV7-2 and TRBJ1-2, with 9 bases lining up with TRBD1. The CDR3 contains 14 residues. Germline assignment: CDR1 SGHTA and CDR2 FQGNSA. Trimming cost V 3 bases and J 8 bases; bases outside gene matches: 7. The CDR3, as DNA: TGTGCCAGCAGCTTGGGGACAGGGTTAGGAGGCTACACCTTC. This translates into CASSLGTGLGGYTF.

The gene calls are TRBV5-8 and TRBJ2-1; weak D call: TRBD2 (5 bases). Germline CDR1 reads SGHTS; CDR2 reads YDEGEE. The V gene lost 3 bases and the J gene lost 6 bases, with 19 bases spanning the gap. The CDR3 is 16 residues long. The CDR3 DNA sequence: TGTGCCAGCAGCTCCATACGACTACTTCAAGGCAATGAGCAGTTCTTC. Its protein product is CASSSIRLLQGNEQFF.

This clonotype was recorded many times. The chain recombines TRBV7-9 with TRBJ2-3; tentatively, D is TRBD2 (6 bases). Germline V lookup: CDR1 SEHNR, CDR2 FQNEAQ (reference sequence). This CDR3 spans 15 amino acids. V was trimmed by 5 bases and J by 3 bases, leaving 15 bases between them. DNA for the CDR3: TGTGCCAGCAGCCCCGGGACTTTAGAAACAGATACGCAGTATTTT. Residues: CASSPGTLETDTQYF.

This clonotype occurred many times. The V and J genes are TRBV6-5 and TRBJ2-3, with 9 positions matching TRBD2. V dropped 10 bases and J dropped 4; count of bases not matched to a gene: 6. Per germline, CDR1 MNHEY and CDR2 SVGAGI. The CDR3 extends over 13 amino acids. CDR3 DNA sequence: TGTGCCACCCAGCGGGGGGTCGCAGATACGCAGTATTTT. It yields the protein CATQRGVADTQYF.

The chain employs TRBV7-9 and TRBJ2-7; a weak D match, TRBD2 (5 bases). This CDR3 spans 13 amino acids. Looked up from germline, CDR1 is SEHNR and CDR2 is FQNEAQ (reference sequence). V shed 5 bases and J shed 5 bases, with 13 bases lying between them. The CDR3 is CASSPPEGDEQYF. For the CDR3, the DNA is TGTGCCAGCAGCCCCCCCGAGGGCGACGAGCAGTACTTC. The entire variable domain, with the rest obtained from reference TRBV7-9 and TRBJ2-7, is as follows: DTGVSQNPRHKITKRGQNVTFRCDPISEHNRLYWYRQTLGQGPEFLTYFQNEAQLEKSRLLSDRFSAERPKGSFSTLEIQRTEQGDSAMYLCASSPPEGDEQYFGPGTRLTVT.

This clonotype has just a few counts. The V and J genes are TRBV7-2 and TRBJ2-1, with no clear D. Trimming left V 4 bases short and J 1 base short, with 17 bases between. This CDR3 spans 17 amino acids. The germline V gene has CDR1 SGHTA and CDR2 FQGNSA. The DNA of the CDR3 is TGTGCCAGCAGCTCCCGCAGCCTTTGGGGTTCCTACAATGAGCAGTTCTTC. The encoded protein is CASSSRSLWGSYNEQFF.